This record covers a single T cell receptor beta chain. Measured with immunoSEQ multiplex PCR; TCRdb has only the in-frame clones, and not every one. Of 70,000 to 85,000 clones listed, 91% were seen once; the top ten hold around 17%. This entry belongs to a study of control samples from healthy donors and cancer patients. Trimming at V came to 4 bases and at J to 8 bases, leaving 4 bases not matched to a gene. Per germline, CDR1 SEHNR and CDR2 FQNEAQ (reference sequence). This CDR3 contains 14 residues. The sequence came from a man between 45 and 60 years old in good health. The sequencing input was blood. The chain employs TRBV7-9 and TRBJ1-6; 8 bases fit TRBD1. Here the CDR3 DNA reads TGTGCCAGCAGCTCGACAGGGGTTCATTCACCCCTCCACTTT. Protein product: CASSSTGVHSPLHF.